The 30 T cell receptor beta chains listed next were all sequenced from one sample in a study of CD8 T cells in ankylosing spondylitis. Study observations and caveats: There was a TCR beta motif, made of several highly homologous variants, that appeared characteristic of ankylosing spondylitis blood.

TCRdb reprocessed the 5' RACE reads with MiXCR, giving one entry per CDR3 protein. The sample has 750,000 to 850,000 distinct CDR3 sequences; 12% are singletons. Antigens for these TCRs are unknown. Input material: blood, either unsorted or a sorted T cell fraction (not recorded which). The receptor source for this set is a male donor with ankylosing spondylitis.

V is TRBV5-5 and J is TRBJ2-1, with a weak D call TRBD2 (6 bases). CDR3 length equals 15 residues. Trimming removed 0 bases from V and 3 bases from J, with 10 bases in between. Germline loops: CDR1 SGHKS, CDR2 YYEKEE (reference sequence). The CDR3 protein is CASSLDATSYNEQFF. The CDR3 DNA is TGTGCCAGCAGCTTGGACGCGACTAGCTACAATGAGCAGTTCTTC.

This sequence joins TRBV20-1 and TRBJ2-4; perhaps TRBD2 as D (6 bases). Trimming removed 6 bases from V and 0 bases from J, with 12 bases in between. The CDR3 is made up of 14 amino acids. Germline lookup yields CDR1 DFQATT and CDR2 SNEGSKA (reference sequence). The CDR3 protein is CSAARGLAKNIQYF. In DNA form, the CDR3 reads TGCAGTGCGGCCCGGGGGTTAGCCAAAAACATTCAGTACTTC.

This clonotype was picked up a small number of times. V usage is TRBV6-1 and J usage is TRBJ2-3, with 7 nucleotides matching TRBD1. The V and J ends lost 8 bases and 5 bases, in that order; junction bases with no gene match: 7. There are 13 residues in the CDR3. Germline CDR1 reads MNHNS; CDR2 reads SASEGT. CDR3 loop: CASRISGGDTQYF. CDR3 in DNA: TGTGCCAGCCGAATCTCAGGGGGAGATACGCAGTATTTT.

The V gene is TRBV5-1, the J gene TRBJ2-7; TRBD1 is a possible D gene (6 bases). Germline-derived CDR1 and CDR2 are SGHRS and YFSETQ. The length of the CDR3 is 16 residues. Trimming took off 2 bases at V and 2 bases at J, with 17 bases between the two ends. The CDR3 here is CASSFTSGTQTYEQYF. For the CDR3, the DNA is TGCGCCAGCAGCTTTACCTCCGGGACACAAACCTACGAGCAGTACTTC.

The chain is built from TRBV19 and TRBJ2-7; D is unclear. The CDR3 extends over 14 amino acids. Looked up from germline, CDR1 is LNHDA and CDR2 is SQIVND (reference sequence). V lost 3 bases and J lost 8, with 17 bases in between. In DNA form, the CDR3 reads TGTGCCAGTAGTATTGTTGGAAGCTACGTACAGCAGTACTTC. Residues: CASSIVGSYVQQYF.

This clonotype has more than one count but fewer than ten. This sequence joins TRBV7-9 and TRBJ1-6; 10 positions agree with TRBD1. V gave up 5 bases and J gave up 9 bases; unmatched junction bases: 7. CDR3 length: 15 amino acids. Germline CDR1 reads SEHNR; CDR2 reads FQNEAQ (reference sequence). The CDR3, as DNA: TGTGCCAGCAGCGCGCTGAGGACAGGGGGTTCACCCCTCCACTTT. It encodes CASSALRTGGSPLHF.

This clonotype has only a few counts. The chain has TRBV20-1 and TRBJ1-5; D perhaps matches TRBD1 (5 bases). The CDR3 has 17 residues. Trimming pared 2 bases from V and 0 bases from J, leaving 17 bases between. Germline CDR1 reads DFQATT; CDR2 reads SNEGSKA (reference sequence). The CDR3 here is CSARRGTSLYSNQPQHF. Here the CDR3 DNA reads TGCAGTGCTAGAAGGGGAACTAGTCTGTATAGCAATCAGCCCCAGCATTTT.

This clonotype has ten or more counts. The J gene is TRBJ2-1, the V gene TRBV29-1, with 11 nucleotides matching TRBD2. This CDR3 region has 13 residues. Germline CDR1 and CDR2: SQVTM and ANQGSEA. Trimming took 7 bases from V and 10 from J; bases not matched to a gene: 9. DNA of the CDR3: TGCAGCGCGGGGACTAGCGGCTCCTGGGAGCAGTTCTTC. Its translation is CSAGTSGSWEQFF.

This clonotype was seen repeatedly, ten times or more. The V call is TRBV5-1, the J call TRBJ2-3, with D uncertain. There are 14 residues in the CDR3. Trimming took 7 bases from V and 4 from J, leaving 16 bases between them. CDR1 SGHRS and CDR2 YFSETQ come from the germline V gene. In DNA form, the CDR3 reads TGCGCCAGCGGCCGAGCAGGACCCCCAGATACGCAGTATTTT. Its translation: CASGRAGPPDTQYF. The full variable domain, its missing parts supplied by reference TRBV5-1 and TRBJ2-3, is KAGVTQTPRYLIKTRGQQVTLSCSPISGHRSVSWYQQTPGQGLQFLFEYFSETQRNKGNFPGRFSGRQFSNSRSEMNVSTLELGDSALYLCASGRAGPPDTQYFGPGTRLTVL.

V is TRBV4-2 and J is TRBJ2-1; 7 nucleotides match TRBD2. The germline V gene encodes CDR1 LGHNA and CDR2 YNFKEQ. This CDR3 comprises 16 residues. The V gene end was trimmed by 5 bases and the J gene end by 1 base; junction bases not matched to a gene: 8. CDR3 sequence: CASSSLAGESYNEQFF. CDR3 in DNA: TGTGCCAGCAGCTCCCTTGCGGGAGAGTCCTACAATGAGCAGTTCTTC.

The chain joins TRBV6-5 to TRBJ2-7; the D gene is possibly TRBD2 (5 bases). Germline V gene sequence: CDR1 MNHEY, CDR2 SVGAGI. CDR3 length: 13 amino acids. V was cut by 2 bases and J by 12 bases, with 17 bases left in between. CDR3 nucleotide sequence: TGTGCCAGCAGTTACCCGCGCGAGGGTCGTTGGTACTTC. The encoded protein is CASSYPREGRWYF.

This clonotype was counted ten times or more. V is TRBV20-1 and J is TRBJ2-7; possible D gene TRBD1, 6 bases. The CDR3 is 13 residues long. The V end was cut by 4 bases, the J end by 1 base, with 11 bases between. Germline loops: CDR1 DFQATT, CDR2 SNEGSKA (reference sequence). CDR3 in amino acids: CSANLQGSYEQYF. The CDR3 region has the DNA TGCAGTGCTAACCTACAGGGTTCCTACGAGCAGTACTTC.

J is TRBJ2-1 and V is TRBV10-3; 9 nucleotides agree with TRBD1. Germline CDR1 ENHRY, CDR2 SYGVKD. This CDR3 is 13 amino acids long. The V gene end was trimmed by 10 bases and the J gene end by 4 bases; junction bases not matched to a gene: 5. The CDR3 sequence: CATTGTGYNEQFF. CDR3 coding DNA: TGTGCCACTACCGGGACAGGGTACAATGAGCAGTTCTTC.

The table lists this clonotype with a few counts. This chain links TRBV5-1 with TRBJ1-6; D unresolved. Germline V gene lookup returns CDR1 SGHRS and CDR2 YFSETQ. The CDR3 contains 14 residues. The germline V and J ends were trimmed by 0 bases and 10 bases, with 11 bases remaining between them. The CDR3 protein is CASSLEGSRSPLHF. The CDR3 DNA sequence: TGCGCCAGCAGCTTGGAAGGTAGTCGGTCACCCCTCCACTTT.

The V gene is TRBV20-1, the J gene TRBJ2-7; the match to TRBD1 covers 7 bases. Per the germline V gene, CDR1 is DFQATT and CDR2 is SNEGSKA (reference sequence). Losses at the gene ends were 0 bases for V and 4 bases for J; bases not matched to a gene: 6. The CDR3 length is 14 residues. The CDR3 coding sequence is TGCAGTGCTAGAGAGGGACAGAGGGATTACGAGCAGTACTTC. It is translated as CSAREGQRDYEQYF.

The J gene is TRBJ2-3, the V gene TRBV20-1; no reliable D call. Germline V gives CDR1 DFQATT, CDR2 SNEGSKA (reference sequence). The CDR3 has 14 residues. V dropped 1 base and J dropped 0 bases, with 8 bases sitting between them. CDR3 loop: CSARVPDSTDTQYF. The CDR3 DNA reads TGCAGTGCTAGAGTACCGGACAGCACAGATACGCAGTATTTT.

This rearrangement joins TRBV19 to TRBJ2-7; D is undetermined. Germline lookup yields CDR1 LNHDA and CDR2 SQIVND (reference sequence). The CDR3 spans 14 residues. V lost 5 bases and J 3 bases, leaving 14 bases between the germline ends. CDR3 sequence (DNA): TGTGCCAGTAGTGAGACCGGACGGATCTACGAGCAGTACTTC. Protein sequence: CASSETGRIYEQYF.

V is TRBV5-1 and J is TRBJ1-3; D is unresolved. Trimming shortened V by 4 bases and J by 4 bases, and 9 bases separated the two germline ends. CDR1 and CDR2 from the germline V gene are SGHRS and YFSETQ. CDR3 length: 13 amino acids. DNA for the CDR3: TGCGCCAGCAGCGTGGGCTGGGGAAACACCATATATTTT. Translated: CASSVGWGNTIYF.

This chain joins TRBV20-1 and TRBJ2-1; 11 bases match TRBD2. There are 16 residues in the CDR3. Trimming at V came to 1 base and at J to 2 bases, leaving 4 bases not matched to a gene. The germline V gene encodes CDR1 DFQATT and CDR2 SNEGSKA (reference sequence). CDR3 region: CSARGATSGAYNEQFF. CDR3 coding DNA: TGCAGTGCTAGAGGGGCGACTAGCGGGGCCTACAATGAGCAGTTCTTC.

This clonotype occurred a few times. J is TRBJ2-1 and V is TRBV7-2; 10 positions agree with TRBD1. CDR3 length: 15 amino acids. Trimming removed 4 bases from V and 7 bases from J; junction bases left unmatched: 7. CDR1 is SGHTA and CDR2 is FQGNSA in the germline V gene. The CDR3 bases are TGTGCCAGCAGCTCCCGACAGGGGGCGGAAAATGAGCAGTTCTTC. Translated, it gives CASSSRQGAENEQFF.

The rearrangement uses TRBV7-8 and TRBJ1-5; D possibly corresponds to TRBD1 (5 bases). Per germline, CDR1 SGHVS and CDR2 FQNEAQ. The CDR3 loop spans 16 amino acids. V was pared by 2 bases and J by 2 bases, with 13 bases between. The CDR3 is CASSLYSGTGNQPQHF. Here the CDR3 DNA reads TGTGCCAGCAGCTTATACTCCGGGACGGGCAATCAGCCCCAGCATTTT.

There are a few counts of this clonotype. The chain uses TRBV5-1 and TRBJ2-1; 8 bases agree with TRBD2. Germline CDR1 reads SGHRS; CDR2 reads YFSETQ. The CDR3 sequence is 14 residues long. Losses at the gene ends were 5 bases for V and 9 bases for J; bases not matched to a gene: 10. CDR3 sequence reads: CASSIQGLDSEQFF. DNA of the CDR3: TGCGCCAGCAGTATCCAGGGACTAGATAGTGAGCAGTTCTTC.

The V and J genes are TRBV7-2 and TRBJ2-1; the match to TRBD2 covers 11 bases. Per germline, CDR1 SGHTA and CDR2 FQGNSA. The junction had 5 bases not matched to a gene; V was cut back by 3 bases and J by 7 bases. CDR3 length: 15 residues. CDR3 protein: CASSFSGGAGNEQFF. CDR3 coding DNA: TGTGCCAGCAGCTTTAGCGGGGGGGCCGGAAATGAGCAGTTCTTC.

Ten or more counts support this clonotype. CDR3 sequence (DNA): TGTGCCAGCAGCTTGAGGGACGGTTGGGCGTATGGCTACACCTTC. Encoded protein: CASSLRDGWAYGYTF. The chain joins TRBV12-3 or TRBV12-4 to TRBJ1-2, with D tentatively TRBD1 (5 bases). The CDR3 loop spans 15 amino acids. Trimming removed 6 bases at V and 5 bases at J, with 19 bases between.

The V and J genes are TRBV7-2 and TRBJ2-7; no firm D call. The CDR3 is 15 amino acids. V was cut by 5 bases and J by 0 bases, with 14 bases left in between. Germline loops: CDR1 SGHTA, CDR2 FQGNSA. For the CDR3, the DNA is TGTGCCAGCAGCCCCTCCTACTTCAGCTCCTACGAGCAGTACTTC. Its protein product is CASSPSYFSSYEQYF. Supplemented by reference TRBV7-2 and TRBJ2-7, the full variable domain reads GAGVSQSPSNKVTEKGKDVELRCDPISGHTALYWYRQSLGQGLEFLIYFQGNSAPDKSGLPSDRFSAERTGGSVSTLTIQRTQQEDSAVYLCASSPSYFSSYEQYFGPGTRLTVT.

This chain uses TRBV7-8 with TRBJ2-1; 9 bases are shared with TRBD2. The CDR3 has 18 amino acids. Germline-derived CDR1 and CDR2 are SGHVS and FQNEAQ. V lost 1 base to trimming and J lost 2 bases; unmatched junction nucleotides: 9. The CDR3 sequence: CASSLVYAGGRAYNEQFF. The CDR3 DNA reads as TGTGCCAGCAGCTTAGTATACGCTGGCGGGAGGGCCTACAATGAGCAGTTCTTC.

The V and J genes are TRBV20-1 and TRBJ2-2; D may be TRBD1 (5 bases). Germline-derived CDR1 and CDR2 are DFQATT and SNEGSKA (reference sequence). Trimming pared 3 bases from V and 1 base from J, leaving 9 bases between. The CDR3 has 14 amino acids. CDR3 DNA sequence: TGCAGTGCTAGTAACACAGGGAACACCGGGGAGCTGTTTTTT. Protein sequence: CSASNTGNTGELFF.

The chain recombines TRBV5-1 with TRBJ2-1, with 9 bases fitting TRBD1. The length of the CDR3 is 16 residues. V dropped 0 bases and J dropped 7; count of bases not matched to a gene: 8. The germline gives CDR1 SGHRS, CDR2 YFSETQ. The CDR3 loop reads CASSLGAGQGSNEQFF. The CDR3 nucleotides read TGCGCCAGCAGCTTGGGGGCGGGACAGGGCTCTAATGAGCAGTTCTTC.

This rearrangement joins TRBV12-3 or TRBV12-4 to TRBJ1-2; D remains ambiguous. Trimming shortened V by 2 bases and J by 5 bases, and 9 bases separated the two germline ends. The CDR3 consists of 13 residues. The CDR3 loop reads CASSLQDVYGYTF. CDR3 nucleotides: TGTGCCAGCAGTTTACAGGATGTGTATGGCTACACCTTC.

This clonotype was seen a handful of times. This chain connects TRBV25-1 to TRBJ1-5, with D uncertain. V dropped 2 bases and J dropped 8 bases, with 10 bases sitting between them. The germline V gene has CDR1 MGHDK and CDR2 SYGVNS. This CDR3 is 13 amino acids long. As DNA, the CDR3 is TGTGCCAGCAGTGAAGCCGGGCGGGAGCCCCAGCATTTT. Translated, it gives CASSEAGREPQHF.